One sample yielded the 24 T cell receptor beta chains listed below, sequenced in a study of T cell repertoires in cytomegalovirus infection. Via MiXCR, TCRdb re-called the reads, giving one row per CDR3 protein. The data hold about 200,000 distinct CDR3 sequences, with 8% to 10% observed a single time. Sequenced input: PBMCs. These receptors came from a human donor in good health (CMV status not recorded). Some clones in this sample may be carry-over from other donors' samples.

This clonotype came up many times. The chain joins TRBV19 to TRBJ1-2, with D possibly being TRBD1 (6 bases). The CDR3 is made up of 13 amino acids. Trimming cost V 3 bases and J 8 bases, with 13 bases left between them. The germline V gene encodes CDR1 LNHDA and CDR2 SQIVND (reference sequence). CDR3 nucleotides: TGTGCCAGTAGTATCGTACAGGGAAAGGGCTACACCTTC. It yields the protein CASSIVQGKGYTF. Variable domain in full (rest from reference TRBV19 and TRBJ1-2): DGGITQSPKYLFRKEGQNVTLSCEQNLNHDAMYWYRQDPGQGLRLIYYSQIVNDFQKGDIAEGYSVSREKKESFPLTVTSAQKNPTAFYLCASSIVQGKGYTFGSGTRLTVV.

This clonotype was detected many times. The chain joins TRBV12-5 to TRBJ2-1; TRBD1 or TRBD2 may be the D gene (5 bases each). Germline V lookup: CDR1 LGHNT, CDR2 FRNRAP. V was shortened by 2 bases and J by 3 bases, with 11 bases between the two germline ends. The CDR3 length is 15 residues. The CDR3 region has the DNA TGTGCTAGTGGTTTGTTCCGGGGCCTCTACAATGAGCAGTTCTTC. Its translation: CASGLFRGLYNEQFF.

To note about this clonotype: An end of the junction does not agree with germline; a read error may underlie this. The chain is built from TRBV6-2 or TRBV6-3 and TRBJ1-5; D gene ambiguous. The CDR3 totals 14 residues. Germline CDR1 and CDR2: MNHEY and SVGEGT. CDR3 sequence reads: CASSHSSGNQPQHF. Here the CDR3 DNA reads TGTGCCAGCAGTCACTCGTCCGGCAATCAGCCCCAGCATTTT.

This clonotype was recorded many times. The CDR3 coding sequence is TGTGCCAGCAGTGACCCCGGGACGTGGGAGACCCAGTACTTC. This translates into CASSDPGTWETQYF. This chain joins TRBV2 and TRBJ2-5; D tentatively reads TRBD1 or TRBD2 (5 bases each). CDR1 and CDR2 (germline): SNHLY, FYNNEI. CDR3 length equals 14 residues. Trimming cost V 3 bases and J 5 bases, with 13 bases left between them. The full variable domain, completed using reference TRBV2 and TRBJ2-5, is EPEVTQTPSHQVTQMGQEVILRCVPISNHLYFYWYRQILGQKVEFLVSFYNNEISEKSEIFDDQFSVERPDGSNFTLKIRSTKLEDSAMYFCASSDPGTWETQYFGPGTRLLVL.

This clonotype has at least ten counts. This sequence joins TRBV10-3 and TRBJ1-1, with D unresolved. Deletions cut 3 bases from V and 5 bases from J, with 10 bases between. The CDR3 sequence is 13 residues long. Germline lookup yields CDR1 ENHRY and CDR2 SYGVKD. CDR3 nucleotide sequence: TGTGCCATCAGTGACACTTCCGGGACTGAAGCTTTCTTT. It specifies CAISDTSGTEAFF.

This clonotype was recorded many times. The chain links TRBV18 to TRBJ2-7; 7 bases agree with TRBD1. Trimming at V came to 3 bases and at J to 4 bases, leaving 9 bases not matched to a gene. This CDR3 comprises 15 residues. CDR1 is KGHSH and CDR2 is LQKENI in the germline V gene. The chain's CDR3 is CASSPGQRRPYEQYV. The CDR3 bases are TGTGCCAGCTCACCGGGACAGAGAAGGCCGTACGAGCAGTACGTC.

This clonotype was counted ten times or more. The CDR3 here is CASTGFSYEQYF. The CDR3 DNA sequence: TGTGCCAGCACTGGGTTTTCCTACGAGCAGTACTTC. V usage is TRBV28 and J usage is TRBJ2-7; no clear D gene. The CDR3 sequence is 12 residues long. Germline values: CDR1 MDHEN, CDR2 SYDVKM. Trimming took off 7 bases at V and 1 base at J, with 8 bases between the two ends.

This clonotype was seen many times. This rearrangement joins TRBV20-1 to TRBJ1-5; possible D gene TRBD1, 5 bases. The CDR3 has 15 residues. Germline values: CDR1 DFQATT, CDR2 SNEGSKA (reference sequence). Between the trimmed V and J ends, which lost 7 bases and 0 bases, there was a span of 16 bases. Here the CDR3 reads CSVGDRGDSNQPQHF. The DNA for the CDR3 is TGCAGTGTCGGGGACCGGGGCGATAGCAATCAGCCCCAGCATTTT.

The table lists this clonotype with a few counts. The CDR3 region is CSARDSRRDTDTQYF. The CDR3 nucleotides are TGCAGTGCCAGGGACAGCCGGCGGGACACAGATACGCAGTATTTT. This chain uses TRBV20-1 with TRBJ2-3, with a possible D match to TRBD1 (7 bases). The CDR3 is 15 amino acids. CDR1 and CDR2 (germline): DFQATT, SNEGSKA (reference sequence). Trimming took off 6 bases at V and 2 bases at J, with 18 bases between the two ends.

This clonotype was counted many times. V and J are TRBV7-2 and TRBJ2-3, with D uncertain. The V and J ends lost 1 base and 4 bases respectively, with 15 bases between them. Looked up from germline, CDR1 is SGHTA and CDR2 is FQGNSA. The CDR3 covers 16 residues. Here the CDR3 DNA reads TGTGCCAGCAGCTTAGAGATGGACGCGTTCTCAGATACGCAGTATTTT. It yields the protein CASSLEMDAFSDTQYF.

This chain joins TRBV4-3 and TRBJ1-4, with D tentatively TRBD1 (6 bases). Germline-derived CDR1 and CDR2 are LGHNA and YSLEER. The CDR3 sequence is 16 residues long. V lost 1 base to trimming and J lost 2 bases, with 11 bases between them. DNA for the CDR3: TGCGCCAGCAGCCAAGCCGCGGGGGCGACTAATGAAAAACTGTTTTTT. Translation gives CASSQAAGATNEKLFF.

The sample holds many counts of this clonotype. V usage is TRBV27 and J usage is TRBJ2-7, with 15 nucleotides matching TRBD2. Germline trimming cut 2 bases from V and 2 bases from J; bases unmatched to any gene: 10. The CDR3 is 19 amino acids. CDR1 is MNHEY and CDR2 is SMNVEV in the germline V gene (reference sequence). The DNA of the CDR3 is TGTGCCAGCAGTTTACGCCGGACTAGCGGGAGGGCTCATACCTACGAGCAGTACTTC. Translating it yields CASSLRRTSGRAHTYEQYF.

This clonotype appeared many times. The chain couples TRBV7-8 to TRBJ2-7; maybe TRBD2 (5 bases). Germline lookup yields CDR1 SGHVS and CDR2 FQNEAQ. CDR3 size: 13 residues. V was trimmed by 4 bases and J by 4 bases, leaving 11 bases between them. The CDR3 DNA is TGTGCCAGCAGCTCCCATGGGAGTTACGAGCAGTACTTC. Translating it yields CASSSHGSYEQYF.

The chain is built from TRBV20-1 and TRBJ2-5; D is ambiguous. This CDR3 comprises 14 residues. Germline V gives CDR1 DFQATT, CDR2 SNEGSKA (reference sequence). Trimming cost V 0 bases and J 4 bases, with 12 bases left between them. The CDR3 sequence: CSARDTRIRETQYF. The CDR3 DNA sequence: TGCAGTGCTAGAGATACGAGGATTCGAGAGACCCAGTACTTC.

This clonotype was recorded at least ten times. The DNA of the CDR3 is TGTGCCAGCAGCTTAGAGACGGGACACCTCTCCTACGAGCAGTACTTC. Protein product: CASSLETGHLSYEQYF. The chain couples TRBV7-2 to TRBJ2-7, with D possibly matching TRBD1 (6 bases). CDR1 and CDR2 from the germline V gene are SGHTA and FQGNSA. Between the trimmed V and J ends, which lost 1 base and 0 bases, there was a span of 13 bases. This CDR3 has 16 residues.

This clonotype was picked up many times. The CDR3 carries no conserved terminal phenylalanine or tryptophan, so it likely arises from a read error. Because the CDR3's place on the DNA is in doubt, the DNA is left out and the CDR3 is given as listed by TCRdb. J is TRBJ1-5 and V is TRBV7-2. The CDR3 is 11 residues long, counting both termini. CDR1 SGHTA and CDR2 FQGNSA come from the germline V gene. CDR3 protein: CASSEGYQPQL.

In its sample, this clonotype was seen many times. This rearrangement joins TRBV10-3 to TRBJ1-5; no clear D gene. Trimming shortened V by 0 bases and J by 4 bases, and 10 bases separated the two germline ends. CDR3 length: 15 amino acids. Germline-derived CDR1 and CDR2 are ENHRY and SYGVKD. CDR3 DNA: TGTGCCATCAGTGAGTCGGTAACAGCTAATCAGCCCCAGCATTTT. It encodes CAISESVTANQPQHF.

This clonotype was detected ten times or more. V and J are TRBV7-2 and TRBJ1-5, with 7 positions matching TRBD1. V lost 5 bases to trimming and J lost 2 bases; unmatched junction nucleotides: 18. The CDR3 extends over 19 amino acids. From germline, CDR1 is SGHTA and CDR2 FQGNSA. CDR3 nucleotide sequence: TGTGCCAGCAGCCCGACGACAGGGAGGTTTGGGAACGGCAATCAGCCCCAGCATTTT. Protein product: CASSPTTGRFGNGNQPQHF.

This clonotype occurred many times. The J gene is TRBJ1-5, the V gene TRBV6-1; D call uncertain. Trimming pared 3 bases from V and 4 bases from J, leaving 4 bases between. Germline V lookup: CDR1 MNHNS, CDR2 SASEGT. The length of the CDR3 is 12 residues. This CDR3 is CASSDWNQPQHF. In DNA form, the CDR3 reads TGTGCCAGCAGTGATTGGAATCAGCCCCAGCATTTT.

The chain's CDR3 is CSARRDRGGLAAFF. CDR3 nucleotides: TGCAGTGCTCGCCGGGACAGGGGAGGTTTAGCAGCTTTCTTT. The chain uses TRBV20-1 and TRBJ1-1; 10 nucleotides match TRBD1. Germline trimming cut 5 bases from V and 10 bases from J; bases unmatched to any gene: 13. Germline values: CDR1 DFQATT, CDR2 SNEGSKA (reference sequence). This CDR3 contains 14 residues.

This clonotype was recorded at least ten times. This chain uses TRBV2 with TRBJ1-1, with D possibly TRBD1 on 5 matching bases. V lost 4 bases and J 0 bases, leaving 21 bases between the germline ends. The CDR3 consists of 18 residues. Germline CDR1 SNHLY, CDR2 FYNNEI. The CDR3 reads CASSVLQGRLAMNTEAFF. The CDR3 nucleotides read TGTGCCAGCAGTGTCCTCCAGGGCCGCCTGGCAATGAACACTGAAGCTTTCTTT.

This clonotype was observed many times. The chain recombines TRBV7-2 with TRBJ2-5; 11 nucleotides line up with TRBD2. The junction had 2 bases not matched to a gene; V was cut back by 0 bases and J by 5 bases. Looked up from germline, CDR1 is SGHTA and CDR2 is FQGNSA. The CDR3 spans 15 residues. The CDR3 sequence is CASSLARTSGETQYF. The CDR3 bases are TGTGCCAGCAGCTTAGCAAGGACTAGCGGGGAGACCCAGTACTTC.

Many counts were recorded for this clonotype. The genes are TRBV11-2 and TRBJ2-7; 11 positions match TRBD2. This CDR3 contains 15 residues. J gave up 6 bases and V 1 base, and 5 bases lay outside the gene matches. CDR1 and CDR2 from the germline V gene are SGHAT and FQNNGV. CDR3 sequence: CASSLGLAGWFEQYF. The DNA of the CDR3 is TGTGCCAGCAGCTTAGGACTAGCGGGGTGGTTCGAGCAGTACTTC.

This clonotype was detected only a few times. The rearrangement uses TRBV19 and TRBJ1-1; no clear D. V gave up 10 bases and J gave up 0 bases, with 9 bases separating them. This CDR3 region has 12 residues. Germline V gene lookup returns CDR1 LNHDA and CDR2 SQIVND (reference sequence). CDR3 amino acids: CAIKDLNTEAFF. CDR3 bases: TGTGCCATCAAGGACTTGAACACTGAAGCTTTCTTT. Combining the CDR3 with reference TRBV19 and TRBJ1-1 gives the whole variable domain DGGITQSPKYLFRKEGQNVTLSCEQNLNHDAMYWYRQDPGQGLRLIYYSQIVNDFQKGDIAEGYSVSREKKESFPLTVTSAQKNPTAFYLCAIKDLNTEAFFGQGTRLTVV.